This T cell receptor beta chain stems from a study of CD8 T cells in Susac syndrome. Sequencing of TCR beta was undertaken in CD8+ and CD4+ T cells derived from blood. Roughly 0.45 to 1 ug RNA was reverse transcribed with random hexamers. The method of amplification for TCR beta CDR3 was immunoSEQ multiplex PCR, covering 54 Vbeta and 13 Jbeta. TCRdb re-analysed the immunoSEQ multiplex PCR reads in MiXCR, keeping a single row per CDR3 protein. The data hold 250,000 or so distinct CDR3 sequences, with about 94% observed a single time. The CDR3 extends over 14 amino acids. With V trimmed by 2 bases and J by 7 bases, 4 bases remained unmatched. Germline CDR1 and CDR2: SGHTA and FQGTGA.

The chain couples TRBV7-3 to TRBJ2-1; 8 bases are shared with TRBD2. This TCR was sampled from a human donor with multiple sclerosis. Input material: CD4+ T cells from PBMCs. CDR3 DNA: TGTGCCAGCAGCTTACTCACTAGCGGAAATGAGCAGTTCTTC. Its protein product is CASSLLTSGNEQFF.